This TCR beta chain was recorded in a study of brain metastases from non-small cell lung cancer. The CDR3 covers 15 residues. Germline V lookup: CDR1 SGHRS, CDR2 YFSETQ. V lost 4 bases to trimming and J lost 1 base, with 15 bases between them. This table comes from immunoSEQ multiplex PCR, and its TCRdb copy is limited to in-frame clones, with some not included. The profile covers 5,500 to 6,500 clones, with roughly 80% appearing a single time and more than 6% taken by the ten largest. This clone was seen a few times. No antigen is known for it. Findings of the study overall: T-cell infiltration was lower in brain metastases than primaries (P < 0.001).

This receptor was identified in a donor at least 40 years old with non-small cell lung cancer. Sequencing was done on a sample of primary lung tumor tissue. The V call is TRBV5-1, the J call TRBJ2-7; D may be TRBD2 (6 bases). The CDR3 loop is CASSTNFGLSYEQYF. The CDR3 DNA follows: TGCGCCAGCAGCACGAACTTTGGACTATCCTACGAGCAGTACTTC.